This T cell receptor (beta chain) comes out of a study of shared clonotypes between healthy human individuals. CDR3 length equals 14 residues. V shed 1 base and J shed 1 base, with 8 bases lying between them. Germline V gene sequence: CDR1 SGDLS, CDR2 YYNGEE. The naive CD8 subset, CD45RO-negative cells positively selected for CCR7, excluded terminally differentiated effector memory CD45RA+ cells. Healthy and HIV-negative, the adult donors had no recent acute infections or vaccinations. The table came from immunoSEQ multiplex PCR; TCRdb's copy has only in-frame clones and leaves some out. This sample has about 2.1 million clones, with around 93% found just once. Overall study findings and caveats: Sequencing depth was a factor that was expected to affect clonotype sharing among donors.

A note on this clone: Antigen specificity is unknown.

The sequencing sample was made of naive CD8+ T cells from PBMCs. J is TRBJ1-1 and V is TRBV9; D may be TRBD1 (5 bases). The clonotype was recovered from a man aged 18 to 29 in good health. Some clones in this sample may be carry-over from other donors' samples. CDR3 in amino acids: CASSVRDGNTEAFF. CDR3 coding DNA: TGTGCCAGCAGCGTAAGGGACGGGAACACTGAAGCTTTCTTT.